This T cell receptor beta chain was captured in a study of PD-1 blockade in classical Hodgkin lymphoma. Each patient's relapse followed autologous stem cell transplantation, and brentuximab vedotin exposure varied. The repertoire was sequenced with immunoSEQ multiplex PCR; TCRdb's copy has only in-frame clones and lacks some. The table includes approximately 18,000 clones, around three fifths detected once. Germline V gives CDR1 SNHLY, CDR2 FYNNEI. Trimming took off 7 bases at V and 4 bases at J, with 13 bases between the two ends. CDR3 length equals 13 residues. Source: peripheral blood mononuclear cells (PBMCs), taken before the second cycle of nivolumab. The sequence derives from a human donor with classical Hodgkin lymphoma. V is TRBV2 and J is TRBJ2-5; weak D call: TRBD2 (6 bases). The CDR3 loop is CASTGSLSETQYF. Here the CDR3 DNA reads TGTGCCAGCACCGGGAGTTTATCAGAGACCCAGTACTTC. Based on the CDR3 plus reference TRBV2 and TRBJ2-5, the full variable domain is EPEVTQTPSHQVTQMGQEVILRCVPISNHLYFYWYRQILGQKVEFLVSFYNNEISEKSEIFDDQFSVERPDGSNFTLKIRSTKLEDSAMYFCASTGSLSETQYFGPGTRLLVL.